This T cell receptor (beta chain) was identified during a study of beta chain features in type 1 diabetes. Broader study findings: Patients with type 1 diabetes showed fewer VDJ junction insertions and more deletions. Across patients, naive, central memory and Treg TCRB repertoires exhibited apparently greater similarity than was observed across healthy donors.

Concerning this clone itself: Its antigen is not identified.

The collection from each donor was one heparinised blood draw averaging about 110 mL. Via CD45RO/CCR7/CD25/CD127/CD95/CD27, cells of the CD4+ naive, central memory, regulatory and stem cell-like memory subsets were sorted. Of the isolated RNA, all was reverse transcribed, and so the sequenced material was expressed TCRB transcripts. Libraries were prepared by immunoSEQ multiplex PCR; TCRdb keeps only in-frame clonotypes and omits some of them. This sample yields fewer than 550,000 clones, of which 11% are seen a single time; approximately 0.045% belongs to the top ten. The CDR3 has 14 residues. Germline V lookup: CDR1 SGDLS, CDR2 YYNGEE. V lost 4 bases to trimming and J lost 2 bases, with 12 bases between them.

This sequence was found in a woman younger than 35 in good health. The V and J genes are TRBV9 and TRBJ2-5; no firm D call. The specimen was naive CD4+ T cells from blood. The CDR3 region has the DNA TGTGCCAGCAGCCTACGGTCCAGGCAAGAGACCCAGTACTTC. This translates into CASSLRSRQETQYF.